The rows below give T cell receptor beta chains drawn from one sample of a study of response to subunit inactivated influenza vaccine. TCRdb re-analysed the RT-PCR reads in MiXCR, keeping a single row per CDR3 protein. The table has hundreds of thousands of distinct CDR3 sequences, roughly 27% seen once; the top ten hold 1.5% to 2%. Sequences were derived from CD4+ T cells sorted from PBMCs, sampled about 5 days after vaccination. The receptors originated from a man between 45 and 60 years old who received an inactivated influenza vaccine. Each CDR3 is given with its conserved first and last residue.

J | V | CDR3
TRBJ2-7 | TRBV7-2 | CASSLFDEQYF
TRBJ1-4 | TRBV29-1 | CSAGGTGNEKLFF
TRBJ1-1 | TRBV28 | CASSFPGGGTEAFF
TRBJ2-3 | TRBV20-1 | CSAQRVVGSTDTQYF
TRBJ2-4 | TRBV28 | CASSLPGQGVIAKNIQYF
TRBJ2-5 | TRBV2 | CASRGQQETQYF
TRBJ1-2 | TRBV5-5 | CASSPSTDLYGYTF
TRBJ1-5 | TRBV28 | CASSFDQGNYNQPQHF
TRBJ2-5 | TRBV5-1 | CASSYSGGKETQYF
TRBJ1-6 | TRBV3-1 | CASSQVQGSSPLHF
TRBJ1-1 | TRBV20-1 | CSARPPTGPGTEAFF
TRBJ2-5 | TRBV5-4 | CASSLDSGPGGTQYF
TRBJ2-4 | TRBV28 | CASSFPGANIQYF
TRBJ2-4 | TRBV10-1 | CASSAQGAINIQYF
TRBJ1-2 | TRBV6-5 | CASSYSKVRGRFNYGYTF
TRBJ2-2 | TRBV19 | CASSSRLGGGPNTGELFF
TRBJ1-5 | TRBV24-1 | CATSQGANQPQHF
TRBJ2-7 | TRBV7-8 | CASSADRDWLYEQYF
TRBJ2-7 | TRBV2 | CASRKDRGIYEQYF
TRBJ1-4 | TRBV9 | CASSRREDEKLFF
TRBJ2-5 | TRBV20-1 | CSAGGSGRGETQYF
TRBJ2-2 | TRBV11-2 | CASSPLPGLEKGGELFF
TRBJ2-7 | TRBV28 | CASSFPPAPTEQYF
TRBJ2-3 | TRBV5-1 | CASSYGAGGSTDTQYF
TRBJ2-1 | TRBV15 | CATSRDVTLEQFF
TRBJ2-3 | TRBV7-2 | CASSLGFGSTDTQYF
TRBJ1-1 | TRBV5-5 | CASSSTGLNTEAFF
TRBJ2-5 | TRBV6-1 | CASSEERVTETQYF
TRBJ1-6 | TRBV20-1 | CSASLGQYNSPLHF
TRBJ2-5 | TRBV7-9 | CASSSRQGLFQETQYF
TRBJ2-1 | TRBV12-3/TRBV12-4 | CASSVLASEQFF
TRBJ2-1 | TRBV7-2 | CASSLAPGLAGDQANEQFF
TRBJ2-4 | TRBV29-1 | CSVAPLATKNIQYF